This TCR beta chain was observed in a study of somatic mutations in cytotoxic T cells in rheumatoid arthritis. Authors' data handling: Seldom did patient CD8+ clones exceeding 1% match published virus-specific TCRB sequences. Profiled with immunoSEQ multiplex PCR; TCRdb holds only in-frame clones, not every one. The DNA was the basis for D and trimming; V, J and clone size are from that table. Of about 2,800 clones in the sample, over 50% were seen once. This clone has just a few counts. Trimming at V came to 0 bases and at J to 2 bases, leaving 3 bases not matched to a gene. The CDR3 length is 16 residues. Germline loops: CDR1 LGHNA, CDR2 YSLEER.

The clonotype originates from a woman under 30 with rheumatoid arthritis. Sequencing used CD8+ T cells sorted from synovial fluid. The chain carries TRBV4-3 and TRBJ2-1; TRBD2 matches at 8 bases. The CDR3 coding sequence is TGCGCCAGCAGCCAAGATCCCGGGGGGGCCTACAATGAGCAGTTCTTC. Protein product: CASSQDPGGAYNEQFF.